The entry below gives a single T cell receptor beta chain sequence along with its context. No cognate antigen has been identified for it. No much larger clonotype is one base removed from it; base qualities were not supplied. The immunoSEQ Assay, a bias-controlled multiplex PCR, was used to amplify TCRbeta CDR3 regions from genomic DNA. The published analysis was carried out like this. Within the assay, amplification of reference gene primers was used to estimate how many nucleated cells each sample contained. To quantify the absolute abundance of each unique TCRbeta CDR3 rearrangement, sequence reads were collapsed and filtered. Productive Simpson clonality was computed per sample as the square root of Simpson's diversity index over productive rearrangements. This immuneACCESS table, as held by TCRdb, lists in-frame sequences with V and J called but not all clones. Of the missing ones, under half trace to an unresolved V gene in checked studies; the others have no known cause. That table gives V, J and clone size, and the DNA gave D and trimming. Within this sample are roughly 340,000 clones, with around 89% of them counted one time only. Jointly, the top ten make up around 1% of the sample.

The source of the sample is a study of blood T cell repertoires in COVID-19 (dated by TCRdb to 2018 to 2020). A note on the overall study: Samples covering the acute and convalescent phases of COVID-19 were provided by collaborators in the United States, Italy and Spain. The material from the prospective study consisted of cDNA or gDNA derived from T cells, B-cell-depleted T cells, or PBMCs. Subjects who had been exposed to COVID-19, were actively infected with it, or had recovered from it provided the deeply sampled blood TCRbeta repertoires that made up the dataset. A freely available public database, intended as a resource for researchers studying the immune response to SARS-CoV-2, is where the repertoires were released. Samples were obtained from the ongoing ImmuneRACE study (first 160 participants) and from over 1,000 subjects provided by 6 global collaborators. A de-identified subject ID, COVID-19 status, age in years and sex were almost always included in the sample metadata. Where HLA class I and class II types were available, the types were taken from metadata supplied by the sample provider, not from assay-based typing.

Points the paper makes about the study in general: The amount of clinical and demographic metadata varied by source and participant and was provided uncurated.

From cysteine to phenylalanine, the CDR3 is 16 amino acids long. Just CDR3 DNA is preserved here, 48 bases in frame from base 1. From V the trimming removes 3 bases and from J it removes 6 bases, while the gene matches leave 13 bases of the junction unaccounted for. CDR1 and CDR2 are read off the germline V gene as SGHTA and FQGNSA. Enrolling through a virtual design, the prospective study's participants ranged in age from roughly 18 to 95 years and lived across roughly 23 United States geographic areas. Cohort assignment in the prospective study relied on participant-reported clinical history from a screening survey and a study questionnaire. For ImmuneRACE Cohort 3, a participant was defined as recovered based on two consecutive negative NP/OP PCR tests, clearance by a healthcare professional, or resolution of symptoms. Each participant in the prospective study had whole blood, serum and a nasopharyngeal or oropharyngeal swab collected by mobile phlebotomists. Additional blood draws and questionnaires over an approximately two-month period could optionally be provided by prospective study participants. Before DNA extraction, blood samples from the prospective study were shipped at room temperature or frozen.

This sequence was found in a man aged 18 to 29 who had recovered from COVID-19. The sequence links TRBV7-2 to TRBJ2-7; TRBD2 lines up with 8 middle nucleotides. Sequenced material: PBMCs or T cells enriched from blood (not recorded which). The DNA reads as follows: TGTGCCAGCAGCTTGACCCCCGCCAGCGGGAGCCGCGAGCAGTACTTC. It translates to CASSLTPASGSREQYF.